A single T cell receptor beta chain is shown here with its context. The CDR3 contains 13 residues. Germline V lookup: CDR1 SGHTA, CDR2 FQGTGA. V trimming: 6 bases; J trimming: 7 bases; junction bases outside the gene matches: 1. This sample is part of a study of blood T cell repertoires in COVID-19. Across the whole study: Sites in the United States, Italy and Spain provided acute and convalescent COVID-19 samples. T cells, B-cell-depleted T cells, or PBMCs supplied cDNA or gDNA.

Study processing details: Quantification of nucleated cells was approximated via reference gene primer amplification. Clones were sequenced by immunoSEQ multiplex PCR, and TCRdb holds only the in-frame ones, with some missing. For V, J and clone size, that table is used; D and trimming come from the DNA. The table includes roughly 150,000 clones, 81% detected once. The chain recombines TRBV7-3 with TRBJ1-6; 9 nucleotides agree with TRBD1. The source material was peripheral blood. The TCR originated in a man aged 60 to 69 with active or convalescent COVID-19. CDR3 nucleotide sequence: TGTGCCAGCAGACAGGGGGCAAATTCACCCCTCCACTTT. Protein product: CASRQGANSPLHF.